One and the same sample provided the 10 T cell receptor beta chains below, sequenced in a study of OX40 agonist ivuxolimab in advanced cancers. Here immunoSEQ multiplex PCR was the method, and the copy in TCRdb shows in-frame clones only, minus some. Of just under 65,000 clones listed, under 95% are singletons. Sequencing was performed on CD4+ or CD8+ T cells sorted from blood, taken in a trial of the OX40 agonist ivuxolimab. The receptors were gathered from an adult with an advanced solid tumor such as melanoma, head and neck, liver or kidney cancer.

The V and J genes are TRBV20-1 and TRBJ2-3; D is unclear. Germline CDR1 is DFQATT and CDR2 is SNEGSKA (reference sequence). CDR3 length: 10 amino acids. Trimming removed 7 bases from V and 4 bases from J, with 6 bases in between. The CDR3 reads CSVRADTQYF. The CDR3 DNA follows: TGCAGTGTCCGGGCAGATACGCAGTATTTT.

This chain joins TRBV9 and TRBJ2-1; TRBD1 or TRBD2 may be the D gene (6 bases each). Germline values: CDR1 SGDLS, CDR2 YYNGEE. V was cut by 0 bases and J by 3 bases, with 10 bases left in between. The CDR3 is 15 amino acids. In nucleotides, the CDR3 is TGTGCCAGCAGCGTAGAAGGGGGAGGCTACAATGAGCAGTTCTTC. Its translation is CASSVEGGGYNEQFF.

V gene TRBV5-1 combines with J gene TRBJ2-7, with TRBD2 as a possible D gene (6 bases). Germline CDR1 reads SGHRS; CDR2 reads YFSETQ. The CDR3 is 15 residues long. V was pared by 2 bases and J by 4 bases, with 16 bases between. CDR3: CASSLDGSSKYEQYF. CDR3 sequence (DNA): TGCGCCAGCAGCTTAGACGGGAGTTCCAAATACGAGCAGTACTTC.

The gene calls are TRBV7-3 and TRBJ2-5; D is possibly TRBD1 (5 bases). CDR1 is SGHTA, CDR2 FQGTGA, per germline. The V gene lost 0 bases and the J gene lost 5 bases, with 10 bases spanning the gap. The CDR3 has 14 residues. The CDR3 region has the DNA TGTGCCAGCAGCTTAACAGGGGATGAGGAGACCCAGTACTTC. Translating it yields CASSLTGDEETQYF.

The CDR3 DNA reads as TGTGCCAGCAGCTTGGGGCAGGGAATGGGTGAGCAGTTCTTC. This translates into CASSLGQGMGEQFF. The gene calls are TRBV5-5 and TRBJ2-1; perhaps TRBD1 as D (5 bases). Germline CDR1 reads SGHKS; CDR2 reads YYEKEE (reference sequence). V was cut by 0 bases and J by 9 bases, with 13 bases left in between. CDR3 length: 14 residues.

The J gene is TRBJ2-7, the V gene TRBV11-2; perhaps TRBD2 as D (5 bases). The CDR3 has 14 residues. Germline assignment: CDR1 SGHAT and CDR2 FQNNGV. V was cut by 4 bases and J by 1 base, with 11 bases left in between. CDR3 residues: CASSSWTDSYEQYF. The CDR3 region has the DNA TGTGCCAGCAGCTCTTGGACTGATTCCTACGAGCAGTACTTC.

In DNA, the CDR3 is TGTGCCAGCAGCTTGGTTGCTGGGGCCAACGTCCTGACTTTC. It is translated as CASSLVAGANVLTF. This chain links TRBV5-6 with TRBJ2-6; no clear D gene. V gave up 0 bases and J gave up 2 bases, with 3 bases separating them. The length of the CDR3 is 14 residues. Germline CDR1 and CDR2: SGHDT and YYEEEE.

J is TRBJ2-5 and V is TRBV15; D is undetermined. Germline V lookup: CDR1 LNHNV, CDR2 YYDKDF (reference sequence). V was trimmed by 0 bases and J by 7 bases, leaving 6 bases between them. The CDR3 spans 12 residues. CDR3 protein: CATSRDLGTQYF. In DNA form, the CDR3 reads TGTGCCACCAGCAGAGATTTGGGGACCCAGTACTTC.

CDR3 DNA sequence: TGTGCCAGCAGTGTCCTAGAGTCGGCCGGGGAGCTGTTTTTT. Protein: CASSVLESAGELFF. The gene calls are TRBV6-4 and TRBJ2-2; D uncertain. Deletions cut 4 bases from V and 6 bases from J, with 12 bases between. This CDR3 spans 14 amino acids. Germline assignment: CDR1 MRHNA and CDR2 SNTAGT.

This CDR3 is CASSRHEGAETQYF. DNA for the CDR3: TGTGCCAGCAGCCGACATGAGGGAGCCGAGACCCAGTACTTC. J is TRBJ2-5 and V is TRBV7-6, with D tentatively TRBD2 (5 bases). The CDR3 is 14 residues long. V dropped 5 bases and J dropped 5 bases, with 15 bases sitting between them. In germline, CDR1 is SGHVS, CDR2 FNYEAQ.